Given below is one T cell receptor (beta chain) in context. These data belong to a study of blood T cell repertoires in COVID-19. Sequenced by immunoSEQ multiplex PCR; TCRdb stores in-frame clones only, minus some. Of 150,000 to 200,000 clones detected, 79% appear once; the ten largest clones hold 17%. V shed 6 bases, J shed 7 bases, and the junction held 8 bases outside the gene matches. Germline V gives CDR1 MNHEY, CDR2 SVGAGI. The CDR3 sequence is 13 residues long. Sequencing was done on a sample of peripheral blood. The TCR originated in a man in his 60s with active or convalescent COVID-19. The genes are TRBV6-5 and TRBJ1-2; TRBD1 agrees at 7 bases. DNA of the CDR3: TGTGCCAGCAGACAGGGGAGAGGAGGTGGCTACACCTTC. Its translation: CASRQGRGGGYTF.